This paragraph covers one T cell receptor (beta chain) sequence. Antigen: not known. Here immunoSEQ multiplex PCR was the method, and the copy in TCRdb shows in-frame clones only, minus some. This sample yields 68,000 or so clones, of which about nine tenths are seen a single time; less than 9% belongs to the top ten. The data stem from a study of T cell responses to AZD1222 COVID-19 vaccine. On the study more broadly: Pooled together were second doses at about 4 or about 12 weeks. Findings of the study overall: Nearly half of unique spike-specific TCRs reportedly avoided B.1.351 and B.1.1.7 mutated regions. Repertoire samples came only from after the peak T cell response. Seropositive status at baseline applied to only 5 or 6 AZD1222 recipients.

The clonotype was recovered from an adult in good health. The sample here was peripheral blood, taken on day 0 of AZD1222 vaccination.

CDR3 loop: CATSDFRQPYGYTF. The DNA of the CDR3 is TGTGCCACCAGTGATTTCCGACAGCCCTATGGCTACACCTTC. J is TRBJ1-2 and V is TRBV24-1; possibly TRBD1 for D (5 bases). This CDR3 is built from 14 residues. Trimming cost V 1 base and J 4 bases, with 9 bases left between them. CDR1 and CDR2 from the germline V gene are KGHDR and SFDVKD.